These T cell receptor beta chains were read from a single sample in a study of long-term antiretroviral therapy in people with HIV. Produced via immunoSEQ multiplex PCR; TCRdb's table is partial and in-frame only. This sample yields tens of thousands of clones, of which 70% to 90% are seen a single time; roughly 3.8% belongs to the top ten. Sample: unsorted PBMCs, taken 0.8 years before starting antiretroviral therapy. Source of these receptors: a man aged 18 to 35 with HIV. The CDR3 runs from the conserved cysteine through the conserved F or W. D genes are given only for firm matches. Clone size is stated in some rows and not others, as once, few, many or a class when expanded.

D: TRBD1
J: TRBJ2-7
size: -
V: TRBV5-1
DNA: TGCGCCAGCAGCAACACTGGACAGGGGGGTTACGAGCAGTACTTC
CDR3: CASSNTGQGGYEQYF

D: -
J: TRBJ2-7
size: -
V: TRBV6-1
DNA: TGTGCCAGCAGTGACCTAAGCGAGCAGTACTTC
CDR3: CASSDLSEQYF

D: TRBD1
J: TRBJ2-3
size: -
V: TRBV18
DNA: TGTGCCAGCTCACCGACTACCCCCGGGACAGGGTCAGATACGCAGTATTTT
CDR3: CASSPTTPGTGSDTQYF

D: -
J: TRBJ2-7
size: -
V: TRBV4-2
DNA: TGTGCCAGCAGCCAAGATCTACCAACTACCTACGAGCAGTACTTC
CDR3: CASSQDLPTTYEQYF

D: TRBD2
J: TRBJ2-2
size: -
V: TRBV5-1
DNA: TGCGCCAGCAGTGAGAGCGGGGGGCATATCTCAGGGGAGCTGTTTTTT
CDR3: CASSESGGHISGELFF

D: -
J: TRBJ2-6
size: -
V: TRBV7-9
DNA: TGTGCCAGCAGCTTAGTGACAGGTACTGGGGCCAACGTCCTGACTTTC
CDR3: CASSLVTGTGANVLTF

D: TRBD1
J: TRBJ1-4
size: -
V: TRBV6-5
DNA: TGTGCCAGCAGTTACTTGACGACAGGGGAAAATGAAAAACTGTTTTTT
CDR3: CASSYLTTGENEKLFF

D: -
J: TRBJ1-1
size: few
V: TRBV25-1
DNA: TGTGCCAGCAGTGAATCGACTGAAGCTTTCTTT
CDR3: CASSESTEAFF

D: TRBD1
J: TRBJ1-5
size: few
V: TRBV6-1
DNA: TGTGCCAGCAGTGACAGGGGGACGGTGAGCAATCAGCCCCAGCATTTT
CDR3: CASSDRGTVSNQPQHF

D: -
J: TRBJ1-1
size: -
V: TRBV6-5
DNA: TGTGCCAGCAGCCGGGTGGGGAACACTGAAGCTTTCTTT
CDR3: CASSRVGNTEAFF

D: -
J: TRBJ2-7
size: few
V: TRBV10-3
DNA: TGTGCCATCAGTGAGTCGACCGGGTCCTTTTCCTACGAGCAGTACTTC
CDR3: CAISESTGSFSYEQYF

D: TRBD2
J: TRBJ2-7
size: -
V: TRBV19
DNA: TGTGCCAGTGGGAGAGTAGCGGGAGCCGAGCAGTACTTC
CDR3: CASGRVAGAEQYF

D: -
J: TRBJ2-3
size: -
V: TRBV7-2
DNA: TGTGCCAGCAGCTTGGAAGGGGCTGGAGATACGCAGTATTTT
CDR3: CASSLEGAGDTQYF

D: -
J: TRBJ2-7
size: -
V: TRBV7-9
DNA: TGTGCCAGCAGCCCCGTGGACGAGCAGTACTTC
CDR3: CASSPVDEQYF

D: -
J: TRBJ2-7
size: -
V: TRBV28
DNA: TGTGCCAGCAGTTTAATCGGACAAAGACCCTACGAGCAGTACTTC
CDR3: CASSLIGQRPYEQYF

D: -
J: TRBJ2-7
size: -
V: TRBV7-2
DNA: TGTGCCAGCAGCTTGTCGGGCTACGAGCAGTACTTC
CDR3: CASSLSGYEQYF

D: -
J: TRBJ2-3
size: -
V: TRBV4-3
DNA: TGCGCCAGCAGCCAAGAAGGATCCACAGATACGCAGTATTTT
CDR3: CASSQEGSTDTQYF

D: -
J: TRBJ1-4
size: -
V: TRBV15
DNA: TGTGCCACCAGCCCTCCCACAACTAATGAAAAACTGTTTTTT
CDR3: CATSPPTTNEKLFF